The next 32 T cell receptor beta chains were all read from a single sample in a study of shared clonotypes between healthy human individuals. The naive CD8 fraction comprised CD45RO-negative cells positively selected for CCR7 and excluded terminally differentiated effector memory CD45RA+ cells. The data were produced by immunoSEQ multiplex PCR, yet TCRdb's version contains in-frame clones alone and is incomplete. The data contain approximately 590,000 clones, roughly 95% of them seen just once; the ten biggest clones take up less than 0.13%. The specimen sequenced was naive CD8+ T cells sorted from blood. These receptors were taken from a woman in her 30s in good health.

The chain employs TRBV19 and TRBJ1-1; D call uncertain. This CDR3 has 13 residues. The germline V and J ends were trimmed by 3 bases and 6 bases, with 11 bases remaining between them. Germline V gene lookup returns CDR1 LNHDA and CDR2 SQIVND (reference sequence). CDR3 in amino acids: CASSIPEGAEAFF. DNA for the CDR3: TGTGCCAGTAGTATTCCGGAGGGCGCTGAAGCTTTCTTT.

The chain employs TRBV18 and TRBJ2-7; 13 bases agree with TRBD2. CDR1 is KGHSH, CDR2 LQKENI, per germline. Trimming took 3 bases from V and 3 from J; bases not matched to a gene: 2. The CDR3 is 15 residues long. The CDR3, as DNA: TGTGCCAGCTCACCGTGGACTAGCGGGGGCTACGAGCAGTACTTC. Translated, it gives CASSPWTSGGYEQYF.

Only one count was recorded for this clone. This chain links TRBV7-8 with TRBJ2-7; TRBD2 matches at 10 bases. The CDR3 extends over 13 amino acids. The germline V gene has CDR1 SGHVS and CDR2 FQNEAQ. J was trimmed by 2 bases and V by 10 bases; bases with no gene match: 5. CDR3 amino acids: CATSGTSAYEQYF. In nucleotides, the CDR3 is TGTGCCACCTCCGGGACTAGCGCCTACGAGCAGTACTTC. Full variable domain (outside the CDR3, taken from reference TRBV7-8 and TRBJ2-7): GAGVSQSPRYKVAKRGQDVALRCDPISGHVSLFWYQQALGQGPEFLTYFQNEAQLDKSGLPSDRFFAERPEGSVSTLKIQRTQQEDSAVYLCATSGTSAYEQYFGPGTRLTVT.

The chain employs TRBV28 and TRBJ2-5; a possible D gene is TRBD2 (6 bases). Trimming removed 2 bases at V and 4 bases at J, with 11 bases between. From germline, CDR1 is MDHEN and CDR2 SYDVKM. The CDR3 spans 14 residues. The CDR3 DNA reads TGTGCCAGCAGTTTAAGGGAGGTTCGAGAGACCCAGTACTTC. Its protein is CASSLREVRETQYF.

The chain couples TRBV15 to TRBJ2-2, with D unclear. The germline V gene has CDR1 LNHNV and CDR2 YYDKDF (reference sequence). The CDR3 extends over 13 amino acids. The V gene lost 8 bases and the J gene lost 6 bases, with 13 bases spanning the gap. The CDR3: CATGPTVPGELFF. DNA for the CDR3: TGTGCCACCGGACCTACCGTCCCCGGGGAGCTGTTTTTT.

The genes are TRBV28 and TRBJ2-3; no definite D call. Germline V gives CDR1 MDHEN, CDR2 SYDVKM. Trimming pared 7 bases from V and 3 bases from J, leaving 17 bases between. The CDR3 has 15 amino acids. The CDR3 reads CASITARAGTDTQYF. The CDR3 nucleotides read TGTGCCAGCATAACAGCCCGAGCAGGTACAGATACGCAGTATTTT.

V usage is TRBV2 and J usage is TRBJ1-2; tentatively, D is TRBD1 (6 bases). The germline V and J ends were trimmed by 7 bases and 4 bases, with 13 bases remaining between them. CDR3 length equals 13 residues. The germline gives CDR1 SNHLY, CDR2 FYNNEI. The CDR3: CASTQGLFYGYTF. Here the CDR3 DNA reads TGTGCCAGCACACAGGGACTATTCTATGGCTACACCTTC.

This chain uses TRBV7-9 with TRBJ1-5, with 10 nucleotides matching TRBD1. CDR1 is SEHNR and CDR2 is FQNEAQ in the germline V gene (reference sequence). CDR3 size: 15 residues. V was pared by 5 bases and J by 4 bases, with 5 bases of the junction left unmatched. The CDR3 DNA reads as TGTGCCAGCAGCACTGGACAGGGGGTTAATCAGCCCCAGCATTTT. Protein sequence: CASSTGQGVNQPQHF.

About this clone: Other DNA sequences in the same sample also yield this CDR3. This chain uses TRBV7-2 with TRBJ2-1, with 11 nucleotides matching TRBD2. The CDR3 spans 17 residues. The V segment lost 1 base and the J segment 0 bases; nucleotides outside the gene matches: 2. From germline, CDR1 is SGHTA and CDR2 FQGNSA. CDR3 nucleotides: TGTGCCAGCAGCTTAGGGGGACTAGCGGACTCCTACAATGAGCAGTTCTTC. The encoded protein is CASSLGGLADSYNEQFF. Variable domain in full (rest from reference TRBV7-2 and TRBJ2-1): GAGVSQSPSNKVTEKGKDVELRCDPISGHTALYWYRQSLGQGLEFLIYFQGNSAPDKSGLPSDRFSAERTGGSVSTLTIQRTQQEDSAVYLCASSLGGLADSYNEQFFGPGTRLTVL.

The V gene is TRBV2, the J gene TRBJ2-2, with a weak D call TRBD1 (5 bases). With 11 bases removed from V and 2 bases from J, the gap between germline ends came to 15 bases. The germline gives CDR1 SNHLY, CDR2 FYNNEI. The CDR3 length is 14 residues. The CDR3 nucleotides read TGTGCCCTCACTGAGACAGTAAACACCGGGGAGCTGTTTTTT. It codes for CALTETVNTGELFF.

On this clone: Other DNA variants within this sample encode the same CDR3. The chain uses TRBV9 and TRBJ1-2; D gene unclear. V dropped 2 bases and J dropped 1 base, with 6 bases sitting between them. The CDR3 is 13 amino acids. Germline V gene sequence: CDR1 SGDLS, CDR2 YYNGEE. In DNA form, the CDR3 reads TGTGCCAGCAGCGTGGGCAGTAACTATGGCTACACCTTC. Its protein product is CASSVGSNYGYTF.

The count of this clone is one. V usage is TRBV6-4 and J usage is TRBJ2-1; D gene ambiguous. CDR3 length: 14 amino acids. CDR1 is MRHNA, CDR2 SNTAGT, per germline. Trimming stripped 2 bases from V and 5 bases from J, with 10 bases between. The CDR3 DNA reads TGTGCCAGCAGTGACGAGGCTGGCGACAATGAGCAGTTCTTC. Its translation is CASSDEAGDNEQFF.

The chain has TRBV6-1 and TRBJ2-7; TRBD2 is a possible D gene (5 bases). CDR1 is MNHNS, CDR2 SASEGT, per germline. This CDR3 spans 16 amino acids. V was cut by 1 base and J by 2 bases, with 15 bases left in between. CDR3 residues: CASSEETFSVAYEQYF. The CDR3, as DNA: TGTGCCAGCAGTGAAGAGACTTTTAGCGTCGCCTACGAGCAGTACTTC.

This clone was seen only once. The chain has TRBV27 and TRBJ2-1, with 8 bases fitting TRBD1. This CDR3 comprises 14 residues. Germline assignment: CDR1 MNHEY and CDR2 SMNVEV (reference sequence). With 9 bases clipped from V and 5 bases from J, the junction kept 9 bases outside the gene matches. This CDR3 is CASKYQGADNEQFF. Written as DNA, the CDR3 is TGTGCCAGTAAATATCAGGGGGCGGACAATGAGCAGTTCTTC.

CDR3 in amino acids: CASSESVAGAVDTQYF. In DNA, the CDR3 is TGTGCCAGCAGTGAATCCGTAGCGGGAGCCGTAGATACGCAGTATTTT. The chain employs TRBV25-1 and TRBJ2-3; 9 bases align to TRBD2. The germline gives CDR1 MGHDK, CDR2 SYGVNS. The CDR3 loop spans 16 amino acids. The V and J ends lost 1 base and 5 bases, in that order; junction bases with no gene match: 7.

The rearrangement joins TRBV5-8 to TRBJ2-4; D gene ambiguous. This CDR3 spans 14 amino acids. Germline CDR1 reads SGHTS; CDR2 reads YDEGEE. V was trimmed by 0 bases and J by 3 bases, leaving 7 bases between them. The CDR3 is CASSLVAGKNIQYF. The DNA for the CDR3 is TGTGCCAGCAGCTTGGTAGCCGGCAAAAACATTCAGTACTTC. Filled out from reference TRBV5-8 and TRBJ2-4, the complete variable domain reads EAGVTQSPTHLIKTRGQQATLRCSPISGHTSVYWYQQALGLGLQFLLWYDEGEERNRGNFPPRFSGRQFPNYSSELNVNALELEDSALYLCASSLVAGKNIQYFGAGTRLSVL.

The rearrangement uses TRBV27 and TRBJ1-1, with 7 bases fitting TRBD1. The V segment lost 4 bases and the J segment 4 bases; nucleotides outside the gene matches: 12. The germline V gene has CDR1 MNHEY and CDR2 SMNVEV (reference sequence). This CDR3 is built from 16 residues. CDR3 nucleotide sequence: TGTGCCAGCAGTTCGAGGACAGGAGATGAAACCACTGAAGCTTTCTTT. Its protein product is CASSSRTGDETTEAFF.

This clone was recorded only once. The V and J genes are TRBV9 and TRBJ1-3; D uncertain. The CDR3 runs 15 residues. The germline V gene encodes CDR1 SGDLS and CDR2 YYNGEE. Trimming removed 5 bases at V and 0 bases at J, with 12 bases between. CDR3 amino acids: CASSADTSSGNTIYF. In DNA, the CDR3 is TGTGCCAGCAGTGCCGACACCTCCTCTGGAAACACCATATATTTT.

The rearrangement joins TRBV6-5 to TRBJ1-3; D is uncertain. V dropped 5 bases and J dropped 0 bases, with 11 bases sitting between them. This CDR3 spans 15 amino acids. Germline V gene data show CDR1 as MNHEY and CDR2 as SVGAGI. CDR3 coding DNA: TGTGCCAGCAGTACGGACGTAAACTCTGGAAACACCATATATTTT. Protein product: CASSTDVNSGNTIYF.

V is TRBV28 and J is TRBJ2-7; tentatively, D is TRBD2 (5 bases). V was trimmed by 1 base and J by 4 bases, leaving 20 bases between them. Germline V CDR1 and CDR2: MDHEN, SYDVKM. This CDR3 is 17 amino acids long. Here the CDR3 reads CASSLLALGAEPYEQYF. Written as DNA, the CDR3 is TGTGCCAGCAGTTTATTGGCTCTTGGAGCGGAGCCATACGAGCAGTACTTC.

CDR3 residues: CASSPFGTSGRGEQFF. The CDR3 DNA reads as TGTGCCAGCAGCCCTTTTGGGACTAGCGGGAGAGGTGAGCAGTTCTTC. The chain recombines TRBV13 with TRBJ2-1, with 14 bases identical to TRBD2. Germline values: CDR1 PRHDT, CDR2 FYEKMQ (reference sequence). The CDR3 is 16 amino acids. J gave up 9 bases and V 5 bases, and 9 bases lay outside the gene matches.

This sequence joins TRBV5-4 and TRBJ1-3; D not certain. Between the trimmed V and J ends, which lost 3 bases and 0 bases, there was a span of 10 bases. CDR3 length equals 15 residues. The germline V gene encodes CDR1 SGHNT and CDR2 YYREEE (reference sequence). The CDR3 region has the DNA TGTGCCAGCAGCTCCGACCAGGACTCTGGAAACACCATATATTTT. Translation gives CASSSDQDSGNTIYF.

The chain uses TRBV27 and TRBJ1-5; 9 bases line up with TRBD1. There are 14 residues in the CDR3. Germline V gene data show CDR1 as MNHEY and CDR2 as SMNVEV (reference sequence). V gave up 6 bases and J gave up 6 bases; unmatched junction bases: 6. The CDR3 nucleotides are TGTGCCAGCAGCCCGGGACAGGGAACTCAGCCCCAGCATTTT. Its translation is CASSPGQGTQPQHF.

This chain links TRBV5-1 with TRBJ1-3; no clear D gene. The CDR3 covers 14 residues. Trimming removed 0 bases at V and 0 bases at J, with 4 bases between. Germline V gene data show CDR1 as SGHRS and CDR2 as YFSETQ. The CDR3 DNA follows: TGCGCCAGCAGCTTGGTGAGCTCTGGAAACACCATATATTTT. This gives the protein CASSLVSSGNTIYF.

The CDR3 nucleotides are TGCAGCGTTGAACCAGCGGGAAGCTACAATGAGCAGTTCTTC. This codes for CSVEPAGSYNEQFF. V and J are TRBV29-1 and TRBJ2-1; 7 nucleotides agree with TRBD2. This CDR3 spans 14 amino acids. Trimming took 2 bases from V and 3 from J; bases not matched to a gene: 4. Germline V CDR1 and CDR2: SQVTM, ANQGSEA.

V and J are TRBV5-6 and TRBJ1-6; 9 bases are a match to TRBD1. V shed 4 bases, J shed 6 bases, and the junction held 11 bases outside the gene matches. Per the germline V gene, CDR1 is SGHDT and CDR2 is YYEEEE. This CDR3 region has 17 residues. CDR3 sequence reads: CASSGTGLPSANSPLHF. CDR3 sequence (DNA): TGTGCCAGCAGCGGGACAGGGCTTCCCTCGGCTAATTCACCCCTCCACTTT.

The V call is TRBV6-1, the J call TRBJ2-2, with D maybe TRBD1 (6 bases). The CDR3 loop spans 15 amino acids. Trimming pared 2 bases from V and 0 bases from J, leaving 7 bases between. Per germline, CDR1 MNHNS and CDR2 SASEGT. CDR3 sequence (DNA): TGTGCCAGCAGTGAAAAGGGGGCGAACACCGGGGAGCTGTTTTTT. Translating gives CASSEKGANTGELFF.

The genes are TRBV28 and TRBJ2-5, with TRBD2 as a possible D gene (6 bases). V lost 6 bases to trimming and J lost 6 bases, with 20 bases between them. This CDR3 spans 15 amino acids. From germline, CDR1 is MDHEN and CDR2 SYDVKM. The CDR3 reads CASSSVGGNHQTQYF. The CDR3 coding sequence is TGTGCCAGCAGCTCCGTGGGGGGAAACCACCAGACCCAGTACTTC. The full variable domain, with the rest looked up from reference TRBV28 and TRBJ2-5, is DVKVTQSSRYLVKRTGEKVFLECVQDMDHENMFWYRQDPGLGLRLIYFSYDVKMKEKGDIPEGYSVSREKKERFSLILESASTNQTSMYLCASSSVGGNHQTQYFGPGTRLLVL.

Details on this clone: This sample includes further DNA sequences coding for the same CDR3. The chain combines TRBV28 with TRBJ1-6; 7 positions match TRBD1. This CDR3 spans 16 amino acids. The J segment lost 0 bases and the V segment lost 8 bases, leaving 7 bases of the junction unmatched. Germline CDR1 reads MDHEN; CDR2 reads SYDVKM. CDR3 coding DNA: TGTGCCAGCTCTCTGACAGGGAGCTCCTATAATTCACCCCTCCACTTT. Protein: CASSLTGSSYNSPLHF. Together with reference TRBV28 and TRBJ1-6, the CDR3 gives the full variable domain: DVKVTQSSRYLVKRTGEKVFLECVQDMDHENMFWYRQDPGLGLRLIYFSYDVKMKEKGDIPEGYSVSREKKERFSLILESASTNQTSMYLCASSLTGSSYNSPLHFGNGTRLTVT.

As regards this clone: Additional DNA sequences in this sample encode the identical CDR3. This chain uses TRBV30 with TRBJ1-1, with D unresolved. Trimming removed 2 bases at V and 0 bases at J, with 4 bases between. This CDR3 has 12 residues. Germline lookup yields CDR1 GTSNPN and CDR2 SVGIG (reference sequence). CDR3 sequence: CAWSRVNTEAFF. The CDR3 DNA reads TGTGCCTGGAGTAGGGTGAACACTGAAGCTTTCTTT.

This clone was seen only once. The V call is TRBV15, the J call TRBJ2-2, with D perhaps matching TRBD2 (5 bases). The V end was cut by 0 bases, the J end by 3 bases, with 11 bases between. The V gene's germline CDR1 is LNHNV and CDR2 YYDKDF (reference sequence). The CDR3 has 16 amino acids. The CDR3 bases are TGTGCCACCAGCAGAGATGCCGGGGTCGACACCGGGGAGCTGTTTTTT. It codes for CATSRDAGVDTGELFF.

The CDR3 DNA sequence: TGTGCCAGCAGCCTCCGGGACTTCCAGTACAATGAGCAGTTCTTC. Its protein product is CASSLRDFQYNEQFF. V gene TRBV14 combines with J gene TRBJ2-1; tentatively, D is TRBD2 (6 bases). The V and J ends lost 4 bases and 4 bases respectively, with 14 bases between them. CDR3 length equals 15 residues. Germline CDR1 and CDR2: SGHDN and FVKESK.